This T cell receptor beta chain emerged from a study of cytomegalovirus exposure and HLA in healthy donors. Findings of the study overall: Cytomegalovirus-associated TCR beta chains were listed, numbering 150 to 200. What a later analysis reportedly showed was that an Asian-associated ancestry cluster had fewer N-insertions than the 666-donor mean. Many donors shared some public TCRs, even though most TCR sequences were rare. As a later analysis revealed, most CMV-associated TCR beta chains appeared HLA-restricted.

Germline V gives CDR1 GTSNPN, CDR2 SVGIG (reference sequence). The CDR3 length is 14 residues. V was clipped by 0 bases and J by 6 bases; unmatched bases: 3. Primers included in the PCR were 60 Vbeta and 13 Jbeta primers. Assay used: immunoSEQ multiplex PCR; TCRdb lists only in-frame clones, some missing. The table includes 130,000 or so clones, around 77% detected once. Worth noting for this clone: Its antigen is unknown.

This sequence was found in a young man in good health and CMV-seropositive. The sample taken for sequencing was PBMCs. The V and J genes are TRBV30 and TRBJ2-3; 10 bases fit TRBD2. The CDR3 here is CAWSVSGGRDTQYF. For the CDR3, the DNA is TGTGCCTGGAGTGTTAGCGGGGGGAGGGATACGCAGTATTTT. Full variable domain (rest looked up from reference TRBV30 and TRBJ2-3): SQTIHQWPATLVQPVGSPLSLECTVEGTSNPNLYWYRQAAGRGLQLLFYSVGIGQISSEVPQNLSASRPQDRQFILSSKKLLLSDSGFYLCAWSVSGGRDTQYFGPGTRLTVL.